Given below is one T cell receptor beta chain in context. Sequencing was performed with immunoSEQ multiplex PCR; in TCRdb, only in-frame clones are kept and a portion is missing. The sample lists some 300,000 clones, nearly 90% occurring once. The sample belongs to a study of blood T cell repertoires in COVID-19. CDR3 size: 13 residues. Germline-derived CDR1 and CDR2 are LNHDA and SQIVND (reference sequence). The V and J ends lost 7 bases and 4 bases, in that order; junction bases with no gene match: 3. V usage is TRBV19 and J usage is TRBJ2-2; 7 positions match TRBD2. Input material: peripheral blood. The sequence was collected from a woman aged 25 to 39 with COVID-19, enrolled during active disease. The CDR3 protein is CASKRGATGELFF. The CDR3, as DNA: TGTGCCAGTAAGCGGGGCGCCACCGGGGAGCTGTTTTTT.